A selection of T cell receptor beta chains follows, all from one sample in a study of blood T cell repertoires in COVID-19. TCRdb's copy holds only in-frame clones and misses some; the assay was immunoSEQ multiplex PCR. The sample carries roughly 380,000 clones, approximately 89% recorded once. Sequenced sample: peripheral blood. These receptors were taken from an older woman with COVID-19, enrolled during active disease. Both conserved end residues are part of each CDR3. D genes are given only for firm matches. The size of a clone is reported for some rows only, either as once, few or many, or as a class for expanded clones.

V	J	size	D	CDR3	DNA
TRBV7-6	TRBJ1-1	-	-	CASSFADTGTEAFF	TGTGCCAGCAGCTTTGCAGACACTGGCACTGAAGCTTTCTTT
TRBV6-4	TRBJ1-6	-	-	CASSGGGGRTYNSPLHF	TGTGCCAGCAGTGGTGGCGGGGGGCGCACCTATAATTCACCCCTCCACTTT
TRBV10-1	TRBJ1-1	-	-	CASSELVSSNTEAFF	TGCGCCAGCAGTGAGTTGGTCAGTTCCAACACTGAAGCTTTCTTT
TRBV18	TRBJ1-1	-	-	CASSPVGAEAFF	TGTGCCAGCTCACCAGTAGGGGCTGAAGCTTTCTTT
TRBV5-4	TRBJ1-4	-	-	CASSFQGGEKLFF	TGTGCCAGCAGCTTTCAGGGTGGGGAAAAACTGTTTTTT
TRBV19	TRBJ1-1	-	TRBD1	CASRTGMVTEAFF	TGTGCCAGTAGGACAGGGATGGTCACTGAAGCTTTCTTT
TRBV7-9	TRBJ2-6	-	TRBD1	CASSLAGGRSWANVLTF	TGTGCCAGCAGCTTAGCAGGGGGCCGTAGTTGGGCCAACGTCCTGACTTTC
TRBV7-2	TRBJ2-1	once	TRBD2	CASSPGNLAGVNNEQFF	TGTGCCAGCAGCCCCGGGAACCTAGCGGGGGTAAACAATGAGCAGTTCTTC
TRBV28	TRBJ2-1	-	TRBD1	CASSLRDRSDEQFF	TGTGCCAGCAGCCTGAGGGACAGGAGCGATGAGCAGTTCTTC
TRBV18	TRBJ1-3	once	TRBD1	CASSTTRTGGNTIYF	TGTGCCAGCTCAACCACTCGGACAGGAGGAAACACCATATATTTT
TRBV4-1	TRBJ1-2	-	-	CASSQDPGPTAF	TGCGCCAGCAGCCAAGATCCAGGCCCGACGGCTTTC
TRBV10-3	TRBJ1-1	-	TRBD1	CAISDPFTGGNTEAFF	TGTGCCATCAGTGACCCCTTCACAGGGGGCAACACTGAAGCTTTCTTT
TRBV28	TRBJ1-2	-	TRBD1	CASSFVKGAYGYTF	TGTGCCAGCAGTTTCGTAAAGGGGGCATATGGCTACACCTTC
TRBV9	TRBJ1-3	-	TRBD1	CASSLRDRRSSGNTIYF	TGTGCCAGCAGCCTCCGGGACAGGCGATCGTCTGGAAACACCATATATTTT
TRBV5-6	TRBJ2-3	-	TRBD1	CASSRTGGGFADTQYF	TGTGCCAGCAGCCGGACAGGGGGCGGATTCGCAGATACGCAGTATTTT
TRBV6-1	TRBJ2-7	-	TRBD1	CASSELQGPDEQYF	TGTGCCAGCAGTGAACTACAGGGGCCCGACGAGCAGTACTTC
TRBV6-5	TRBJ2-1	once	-	CASTQGLGDEQFF	TGTGCCAGCACGCAGGGGCTGGGCGATGAGCAGTTCTTC
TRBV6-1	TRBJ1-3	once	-	CASSDSSGNTIYF	TGTGCCAGCAGTGATTCCTCGGGAAACACCATATATTTT
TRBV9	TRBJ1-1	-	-	CASSHGGATTEAFF	TGTGCCAGCAGCCATGGGGGGGCCACCACTGAAGCTTTCTTT
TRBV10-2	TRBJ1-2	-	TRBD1	CASNGQGNGYTF	TGCGCCAGCAATGGACAGGGGAACGGCTACACCTTC
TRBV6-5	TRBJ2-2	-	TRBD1	CASILDRTTGELFF	TGTGCCAGCATTCTGGACAGGACCACCGGGGAGCTGTTTTTT
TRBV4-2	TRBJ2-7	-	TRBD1	CASSQVVGQGTYEQYF	TGTGCCAGCAGCCAAGTCGTCGGACAGGGAACCTACGAGCAGTACTTC
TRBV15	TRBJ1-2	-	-	CATSTRQDYGYTF	TGTGCCACCAGCACCCGACAGGACTATGGCTACACCTTC
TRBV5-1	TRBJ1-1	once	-	CASRILGGSEAFF	TGCGCCAGCAGAATACTAGGTGGCTCTGAAGCTTTCTTT
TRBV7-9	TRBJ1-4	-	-	CASSLVTGNEKLFF	TGTGCCAGCAGCTTAGTCACAGGGAATGAAAAACTGTTTTTT
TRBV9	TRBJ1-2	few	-	CASSGYRDKTNYGYTF	TGTGCCAGCAGCGGCTACCGGGACAAGACTAACTATGGCTACACCTTC
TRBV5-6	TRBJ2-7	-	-	CASRPRDRFYEQYF	TGTGCCAGCAGACCGCGGGACAGATTCTACGAGCAGTACTTC
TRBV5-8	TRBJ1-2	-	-	CASSLGRTNYGYTF	TGTGCCAGCAGCTTGGGGAGAACTAACTATGGCTACACCTTC
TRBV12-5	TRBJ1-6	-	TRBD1	CASGGDSAPYNSPLHF	TGTGCTAGTGGAGGGGACAGTGCGCCCTATAATTCACCCCTCCACTTT
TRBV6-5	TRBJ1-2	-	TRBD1	CASRTGGYGYTF	TGTGCCAGCAGAACAGGGGGCTATGGCTACACCTTC